The 25 T cell receptor beta chains below come from one sample, sequenced in a study of blood T cells in healthy people across ages. Using a J-beta primer mix together with a sample-barcoded 5' primer, a second PCR was run for roughly 6 to 12 cycles. One entry per CDR3 protein, called by TCRdb with MiXCR from the 5' RACE reads. The sample includes about 730,000 distinct CDR3 sequences, roughly 47% of them seen just once. The sequenced sample was blood. The source is a woman in her sixties or seventies in good health.

This clonotype was counted a few times. The chain joins TRBV12-3 or TRBV12-4 to TRBJ2-3; 9 bases match TRBD2. V was clipped by 7 bases and J by 1 base; unmatched bases: 3. This CDR3 spans 14 amino acids. DNA of the CDR3: TGTGCCAGCAATAGCGGGAGCCGCACAGATACGCAGTATTTT. Amino acid sequence: CASNSGSRTDTQYF.

This rearrangement joins TRBV5-1 to TRBJ2-1; TRBD2 matches 11 bases. CDR3 size: 15 residues. The V segment lost 0 bases and the J segment 7 bases; nucleotides outside the gene matches: 3. Germline lookup yields CDR1 SGHRS and CDR2 YFSETQ. Here the CDR3 DNA reads TGCGCCAGCAGCTTGGCGCCTAGCGGGGGGAATGAGCAGTTCTTC. Encoded protein: CASSLAPSGGNEQFF. Variable domain in full (rest from reference TRBV5-1 and TRBJ2-1): KAGVTQTPRYLIKTRGQQVTLSCSPISGHRSVSWYQQTPGQGLQFLFEYFSETQRNKGNFPGRFSGRQFSNSRSEMNVSTLELGDSALYLCASSLAPSGGNEQFFGPGTRLTVL.

The rearrangement joins TRBV20-1 to TRBJ1-2; D is ambiguous. Trimming cost V 5 bases and J 6 bases, with 7 bases left between them. CDR3 length: 10 residues. Germline-derived CDR1 and CDR2 are DFQATT and SNEGSKA (reference sequence). CDR3: CSAPGNGYTF. CDR3 nucleotides: TGCAGTGCTCCAGGCAATGGCTACACCTTC.

The V and J genes are TRBV4-1 and TRBJ2-1; D call uncertain. With 0 bases removed from V and 3 bases from J, the gap between germline ends came to 12 bases. Germline-derived CDR1 and CDR2 are MGHRA and YSYEKL. The CDR3 has 16 residues. CDR3 bases: TGCGCCAGCAGCCAAGATTCAATGGCAGGCTACAATGAGCAGTTCTTC. As protein: CASSQDSMAGYNEQFF.

Regarding this clonotype: One end of the junction is discordant with germline, which a read error may explain. This chain joins TRBV4-2 and TRBJ1-2, with no clear D. CDR3 length: 14 amino acids. Germline V gives CDR1 LGHNA, CDR2 YNFKEQ. CDR3 coding DNA: TGTGCCGGCAGCCAAGACACGACGGGCTATGGCTACACCTTC. This gives the protein CAGSQDTTGYGYTF.

This clonotype has a handful of counts. This chain uses TRBV5-1 with TRBJ2-3, with a tentative D call TRBD2 (5 bases). With 0 bases removed from V and 6 bases from J, the gap between germline ends came to 11 bases. CDR3 size: 14 residues. Germline CDR1 and CDR2: SGHRS and YFSETQ. The chain's CDR3 is CASSLGERLDTQYF. CDR3 coding DNA: TGCGCCAGCAGCTTGGGGGAGAGGTTGGATACGCAGTATTTT.

The V and J genes are TRBV3-1 and TRBJ2-1; TRBD2 aligns across 14 bases. Per the germline V gene, CDR1 is LGHDT and CDR2 is YNNKEL (reference sequence). With V trimmed by 4 bases and J by 15 bases, 5 bases remained unmatched. The length of the CDR3 is 13 residues. As DNA, the CDR3 is TGTGCCAGCAGCCCTGGGACTAGCGGGAGTTCGTTCTTC. Protein: CASSPGTSGSSFF.

This clonotype has only a few counts. V and J are TRBV28 and TRBJ2-3; 8 nucleotides match TRBD1. The CDR3 length is 16 residues. V trimming: 3 bases; J trimming: 2 bases; junction bases outside the gene matches: 7. Germline loops: CDR1 MDHEN, CDR2 SYDVKM. CDR3 in amino acids: CASSLRTGFATDTQYF. The CDR3 DNA reads as TGTGCCAGCAGTTTGCGGACAGGGTTTGCCACAGATACGCAGTATTTT.

This clonotype was picked up a small number of times. The chain combines TRBV12-3 or TRBV12-4 with TRBJ2-6, with TRBD2 as a possible D gene (6 bases). The CDR3 sequence is 14 residues long. Deletions cut 7 bases from V and 1 base from J, with 8 bases between. As DNA, the CDR3 is TGTGCCAGCAACCGGGGGTCTGGGGCCAACGTCCTGACTTTC. This encodes CASNRGSGANVLTF.

The chain recombines TRBV6-4 with TRBJ2-1; TRBD2 matches 13 bases. V dropped 2 bases and J dropped 11; count of bases not matched to a gene: 3. This CDR3 region has 14 residues. The germline V gene has CDR1 MRHNA and CDR2 SNTAGT. The CDR3 sequence is CASSDAGLAGKQFF. CDR3 coding DNA: TGTGCCAGCAGTGACGCGGGACTAGCGGGAAAGCAGTTCTTC.

Note on this clonotype: A much more abundant neighbour one base away suggests this may be a read error. The chain links TRBV7-2 to TRBJ2-4; D not certain. The end of the DNA is better explained by TRBJ2-5, so the J call may be wrong. Germline-derived CDR1 and CDR2 are SGHTA and FQGNSA. This CDR3 region has 15 residues. The chain's CDR3 is CASSLEANLQETQYF. The DNA of the CDR3 is TGTGCCAGCAGCTTAGAGGCTAATCTACAAGAGACCCAGTACTTC.

This chain connects TRBV28 to TRBJ2-5; either TRBD1 or TRBD2 may fit D (5 bases each). V was cut by 1 base and J by 5 bases, with 14 bases left in between. This CDR3 region has 15 residues. The germline V gene encodes CDR1 MDHEN and CDR2 SYDVKM. CDR3: CASSLSGRVRETQYF. The DNA for the CDR3 is TGTGCCAGCAGTTTATCAGGGCGGGTACGGGAGACCCAGTACTTC.

The rearrangement uses TRBV9 and TRBJ2-7, with 7 nucleotides matching TRBD2. V was clipped by 0 bases and J by 7 bases; unmatched bases: 7. This CDR3 has 14 amino acids. CDR1 and CDR2 from the germline V gene are SGDLS and YYNGEE. Here the CDR3 reads CASSVGGGVDEQYF. DNA for the CDR3: TGTGCCAGCAGCGTAGGTGGGGGGGTGGATGAGCAGTACTTC.

With respect to this clonotype: This may be a read error: a much more frequent sequence differs by one nucleotide. The rearrangement uses TRBV27 and TRBJ2-7; TRBD1 agrees at 7 bases. CDR3 length equals 14 residues. Looked up from germline, CDR1 is MNHEY and CDR2 is SMNVEV (reference sequence). CDR3 coding DNA: TGTGCCAGCAGTGAGGACAGGAACTCCGACGAGCAGTACTTC. It is translated as CASSEDRNSDEQYF.

The genes are TRBV20-1 and TRBJ1-1; 8 bases fit TRBD1. The trim removed 3 bases at V and 5 bases at J, leaving 5 bases unmatched. This CDR3 is built from 13 residues. CDR1 and CDR2 (germline): DFQATT, SNEGSKA (reference sequence). In nucleotides, the CDR3 is TGCAGTGCTAGGGTACAGGGGGGAACTGAAGCTTTCTTT. This gives the protein CSARVQGGTEAFF.

Notes on this clonotype: A much bigger clone sits one base away, suggesting this may be a read error. Here the CDR3 reads CASSQGLAGVGANVQFF. The CDR3 nucleotides are TGTGCCAGCAGCCAAGGACTAGCGGGGGTTGGCGCGAATGTGCAGTTCTTC. The chain uses TRBV3-1 and TRBJ2-1, with 12 bases identical to TRBD2. Germline V gene data show CDR1 as LGHDT and CDR2 as YNNKEL (reference sequence). The CDR3 totals 17 residues.

The chain carries TRBV29-1 and TRBJ2-4; the D gene could be TRBD1 or TRBD2 (6 bases each). The closer fit of TRBJ2-7 to the DNA end suggests the J call may be wrong. The CDR3 loop spans 14 amino acids. Germline values: CDR1 SQVTM, CDR2 ANQGSEA. The CDR3: CSVVGLGGTYEQYF. CDR3 DNA sequence: TGCAGCGTTGTCGGACTGGGGGGCACTTACGAGCAGTACTTC.

This chain connects TRBV7-7 to TRBJ2-7; D ambiguous. The CDR3 consists of 15 residues. Germline CDR1 is SSHAT and CDR2 is FNYEAQ (reference sequence). Trimming removed 5 bases at V and 7 bases at J, with 21 bases between. The CDR3, as DNA: TGTGCCAGCAGCCCGAGAGTCATCTCCTACAATGAGCAGTACTTC. This encodes CASSPRVISYNEQYF.

The chain links TRBV29-1 to TRBJ1-2; no clear D. This CDR3 region has 11 residues. V dropped 3 bases and J dropped 4 bases, with 6 bases sitting between them. CDR1 SQVTM and CDR2 ANQGSEA come from the germline V gene. CDR3 in DNA: TGCAGCGTTGAGATGGGCTATGGCTACACCTTC. Translating gives CSVEMGYGYTF.

This clonotype showed up just a few times. V usage is TRBV20-1 and J usage is TRBJ2-1; 9 bases are shared with TRBD2. This CDR3 comprises 15 residues. Per germline, CDR1 DFQATT and CDR2 SNEGSKA (reference sequence). V trimming: 0 bases; J trimming: 6 bases; junction bases outside the gene matches: 6. The CDR3 nucleotides are TGCAGTGCTAGAGATTACAGCGGGAGGCGCAATGAGCAGTTCTTC. Amino acid sequence: CSARDYSGRRNEQFF.

With respect to this clonotype: One end of the junction fails to match germline, which may point to a read error. CDR3 bases: TGTGCCAGCAGTGCTCGAGGGAAGGCTAATGAAAAGCTGTTTTTT. This codes for CASSARGKANEKLFF. J is TRBJ1-4 and V is TRBV27; D is ambiguous. CDR1 is MNHEY, CDR2 SMNVEV, per germline (reference sequence). The CDR3 extends over 15 amino acids.

As to this clonotype: A much larger clone sits a single nucleotide away, making a read error possible. The chain couples TRBV10-3 to TRBJ2-5, with a tentative D call TRBD1 (5 bases). The V gene's germline CDR1 is ENHRY and CDR2 SYGVKD. This CDR3 contains 12 residues. V was trimmed by 1 base and J by 11 bases, leaving 11 bases between them. As DNA, the CDR3 is TGTGCCATCAGTGAGTGGGGCCTTGAGCAGTACTTC. The encoded protein is CAISEWGLEQYF.

This clonotype came up a few times. The CDR3 protein is CASSFSTLNTGELFF. The CDR3 nucleotides read TGCGCCAGCAGCTTCTCAACCCTGAACACCGGGGAGCTGTTTTTT. This chain links TRBV5-1 with TRBJ2-2, with unresolved D. The length of the CDR3 is 15 residues. V gave up 2 bases and J gave up 1 base, with 9 bases separating them. Germline-derived CDR1 and CDR2 are SGHRS and YFSETQ.

DNA of the CDR3: TGTGCCAGCACCAACTTGGGCGGAACCGGGGAGCTGTTTTTT. Translating it yields CASTNLGGTGELFF. The rearrangement links TRBV6-2 or TRBV6-3 to TRBJ2-2, with D unresolved. There are 14 residues in the CDR3. CDR1 and CDR2 from the germline V gene are MNHEY and SVGEGT. V lost 7 bases to trimming and J lost 5 bases, with 14 bases between them.

This clonotype appeared many times. The J gene is TRBJ2-1, the V gene TRBV29-1, with a weak D call TRBD2 (5 bases). The germline gives CDR1 SQVTM, CDR2 ANQGSEA. Between the trimmed V and J ends, which lost 5 bases and 8 bases, there was a span of 16 bases. The CDR3 spans 13 residues. CDR3 nucleotide sequence: TGCAGCGTTTTTACTAGATCGGGCGATGAGCAGTTCTTC. This gives the protein CSVFTRSGDEQFF.